This section outlines one TCR beta chain sequence together with its context. Antigen: not known. This CDR3 contains 18 residues. Trimming stripped 5 bases from V and 3 bases from J, with 22 bases between. The germline V gene encodes CDR1 SEHNR and CDR2 FQNEAQ (reference sequence). This entry comes from a study of cytotoxic CD8 clonotypes in ibrutinib-treated CLL. For the study at large: Around 10 relapsed/refractory, roughly 15 treatment-naive; around 18 IGHV unmutated.

Notes on the study in general: Public clonotypes were rare and shrank or held steady on treatment. Measured clonality at baseline was greater than in age-matched healthy donors and tracked with circulating CD8+ T-cell counts.

T cells were sequenced at a targeted depth of 1 in 200,000 to 1 in 1 million. Produced via immunoSEQ multiplex PCR; TCRdb's table is partial and in-frame only. The sample contains some 150,000 clones, 70% to 80% of which appear only once. The sample here was PBMCs, taken after 24 months of ibrutinib treatment. The chain joins TRBV7-9 to TRBJ1-4; unclear D gene. This receptor was taken from a human donor with chronic lymphocytic leukemia. For the CDR3, the DNA is TGTGCCAGCAGCCCGGAGGTTCGGGCCTCGTTGTCTAATGAAAAACTGTTTTTT. This codes for CASSPEVRASLSNEKLFF.